This T cell receptor beta chain was captured by sequencing in a study of tissue T cells after allogeneic stem cell transplantation (dated by TCRdb to 2021 to 2024). Study-level background: TCR beta repertoires were profiled across many tissues obtained from research autopsies of patients with and without GVHD, as well as in mouse models of GVHD. On the human side, the study was prospective and observational, with no blinding or randomization. Beyond this particular receptor, the publication reports: Within patients, how anatomically similar the tissues were was a key factor in shaping TCR repertoire composition, regardless of disease or transplant status. The patient cohort was small and varied clinically, and sampling depth was recognized as a limitation. In both patients and mice, T cells from blood and spleen picked up only a limited part of the TCR repertoire that was detected in tissues. Not many T cell clones showed up in more than one patient, yet clustering based on motifs uncovered repertoire signatures that were shared across patients in a tissue-specific way. The study did not establish which tissue TCRs were alloreactive or antigen-specific, and some clones may have been host cells that persisted.

Libraries were prepared through the immunoSEQ multiplex PCR assay. Adaptive Biotechnologies performed TCRbeta CDR3 sequencing at survey depth and reported CDR3 sequences, V/J genes, productive frequency, and template counts. TCR beta CDR3 regions were amplified from genomic DNA rather than RNA. Concerning the study's data processing: Jensen-Shannon divergence was used to quantify pairwise repertoire overlap between tissues, with a value of 1 meaning complete divergence and a value of 0 meaning identical repertoires. Tissues were clustered by single-linkage agglomerative hierarchical clustering of pairwise JSD values, and the clustering results were displayed as dendrograms. GLIPH2 was run on all patient samples with simulation_depth 1000, kmer_min_depth 3, cdr3_length_cutoff 8, keeping groups with more than two unique CDR3s. A standardized tissue-overlap score was generated by extrapolating Jaccard GLIPH-group overlap across patients to a standard repertoire size of 1000 clones. To look at how diversity was associated with clinical or experimental variables, linear mixed-effect models were used, with tissue treated as a fixed effect and individual treated as a random effect. Here the immuneACCESS table is served through TCRdb, limited to in-frame sequences with V and J called. Missing clones are a known gap in these copies; in checked studies unresolved V genes cover under half, and the rest lacks a known reason. The DNA was the basis for D and trimming; V, J and clone size are from that table. The sample table shows around 4,000 clones, and approximately 50% are seen once. The ten largest clones take up roughly 31% of the sample.

A word on this clone: Its antigen has not been determined. Gene labels and germline sequences for this entry follow the mouse.

The time point label, read with the paper, signifies: mouse harvest day 14 after allogeneic transplant. Mouse grafts consisting of 10^7 T-cell-depleted bone marrow cells combined with 10^6 splenic CD5+ T cells were administered by tail vein injection. Mouse GVHD was modeled in a major MHC-mismatch B6 (H2b) into BALB/c (H2d) model, with tissues profiled at day 7 or 14. On day 7 or 14 post-transplant, mouse tissues and retro-orbital blood were harvested with separate sterile tools for each animal, and livers were flushed before harvest. Before genomic DNA was isolated with the DNeasy Blood & Tissue Kit, mouse tissues were minced with razor blades in buffered saline. The sample was gut tissue. This receptor was taken from a female BALB/c mouse given C57BL/6 T cells with graft-versus-host disease after an allogeneic hematopoietic cell transplant.

Partial CDR3 DNA: TGTGCCAGCAGCTTAGCGGGGAGTCAAAACACCTTGTAC. It encodes CASSLAGSQNTLY. The full CDR3 reads CASSLAGSQNTLYF. The chain employs TRBV3 and TRBJ2-4, with the D segment identity uncertain. Read sequence stops 1 residue before the CDR3 end, and the germline J gene provides the missing end. The germline ends are 4 bases apart after V is trimmed by 0 bases and J by 0 bases. Per the germline V gene (reference sequence), SNHLY is the CDR1 and FYNGKV is the CDR2. The CDR3 goes from the cysteine to the phenylalanine over 14 residues. Sequencing covers 39 bases of the CDR3, shown here with the frame starting at base 1.